The sequence of this T cell receptor (beta chain) was determined in a study of spatial heterogeneity in lung cancer. This clonotype is termed medium-sized. The germline gives CDR1 SGHTA, CDR2 FQGNSA. The CDR3 contains 15 residues. V gave up 2 bases and J gave up 7 bases, with 15 bases separating them. The time point was: sample taken at primary tumor resection. Every individual TCR cDNA molecule carried its own unique molecular identifier, which allowed correction of PCR and sequencing errors. In TCRdb, the 5' RACE reads were re-called with MiXCR into one record per CDR3 protein. The table has thousands of distinct CDR3 sequences, approximately 16% seen once.

The V call is TRBV7-2, the J call TRBJ2-1; D is undetermined. This clonotype originated in a male donor with early-stage non-small cell lung cancer. This specimen consisted of normal lung tissue next to the tumor, obtained at surgery. The CDR3 spells CASSLYRSLQNEQFF. The DNA for the CDR3 is TGTGCCAGCAGCTTATATCGCTCTCTCCAGAATGAGCAGTTCTTC.